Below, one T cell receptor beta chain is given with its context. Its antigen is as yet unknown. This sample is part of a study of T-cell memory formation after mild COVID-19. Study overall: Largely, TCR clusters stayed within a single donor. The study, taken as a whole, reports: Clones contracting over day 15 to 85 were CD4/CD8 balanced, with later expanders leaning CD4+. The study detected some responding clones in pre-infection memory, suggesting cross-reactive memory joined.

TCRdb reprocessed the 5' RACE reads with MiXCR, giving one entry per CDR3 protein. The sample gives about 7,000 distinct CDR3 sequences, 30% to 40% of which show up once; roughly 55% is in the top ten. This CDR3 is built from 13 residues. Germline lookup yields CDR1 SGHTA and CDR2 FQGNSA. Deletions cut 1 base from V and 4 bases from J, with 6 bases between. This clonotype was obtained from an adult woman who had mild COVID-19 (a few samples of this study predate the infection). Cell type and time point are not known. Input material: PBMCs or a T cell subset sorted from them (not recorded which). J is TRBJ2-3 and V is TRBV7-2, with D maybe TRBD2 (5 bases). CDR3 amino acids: CASSLERPDTQYF. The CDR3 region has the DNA TGTGCCAGCAGCTTAGAGCGGCCAGATACGCAGTATTTT.